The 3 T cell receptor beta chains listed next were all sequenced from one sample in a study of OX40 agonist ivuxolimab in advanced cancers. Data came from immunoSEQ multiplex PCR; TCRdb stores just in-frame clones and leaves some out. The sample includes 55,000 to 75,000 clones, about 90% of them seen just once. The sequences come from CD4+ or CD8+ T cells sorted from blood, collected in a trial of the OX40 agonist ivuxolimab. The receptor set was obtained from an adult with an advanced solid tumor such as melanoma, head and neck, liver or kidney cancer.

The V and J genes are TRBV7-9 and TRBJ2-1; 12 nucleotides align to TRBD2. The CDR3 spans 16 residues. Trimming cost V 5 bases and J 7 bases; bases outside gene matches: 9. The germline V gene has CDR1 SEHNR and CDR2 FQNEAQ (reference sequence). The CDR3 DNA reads TGTGCCAGCAGCCCACGACTAGCGGGGGTGGAGAATGAGCAGTTCTTC. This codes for CASSPRLAGVENEQFF.

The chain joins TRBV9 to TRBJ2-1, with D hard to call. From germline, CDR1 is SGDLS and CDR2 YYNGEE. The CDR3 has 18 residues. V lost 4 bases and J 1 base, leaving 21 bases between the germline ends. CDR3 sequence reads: CASSTRPSDGSSYNEQFF. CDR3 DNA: TGTGCCAGCAGCACCCGCCCTTCGGACGGGTCGTCCTACAATGAGCAGTTCTTC.

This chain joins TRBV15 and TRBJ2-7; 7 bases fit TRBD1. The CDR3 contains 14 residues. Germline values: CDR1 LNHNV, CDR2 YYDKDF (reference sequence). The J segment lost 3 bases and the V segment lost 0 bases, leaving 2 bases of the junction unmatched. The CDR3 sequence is CATSRDGTDYEQYF. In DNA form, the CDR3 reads TGTGCCACCAGCAGAGACGGGACAGACTACGAGCAGTACTTC.